This T cell receptor beta chain was documented in a study of blood T cell repertoires in COVID-19. V was clipped by 4 bases and J by 1 base; unmatched bases: 9. From germline, CDR1 is MGHDK and CDR2 SYGVNS. This CDR3 is built from 18 residues. Data came from immunoSEQ multiplex PCR; TCRdb stores just in-frame clones and leaves some out. The data contain about 190,000 clones, about 88% of them seen just once; the ten biggest clones take up 3% to 3.5%. The sequence was collected from a woman between 25 and 40 years old who had recovered from COVID-19. The chain links TRBV25-1 to TRBJ2-6, with 8 positions matching TRBD1. The sample comprised PBMCs or T cells enriched from blood (not recorded which). The CDR3: CASSVGQGAASGANVLTF. The CDR3 DNA is TGTGCCAGCAGTGTTGGACAGGGCGCGGCATCTGGGGCCAACGTCCTGACTTTC. Full variable domain (remainder filled in from reference TRBV25-1 and TRBJ2-6): EADIYQTPRYLVIGTGKKITLECSQTMGHDKMYWYQQDPGMELHLIHYSYGVNSTEKGDLSSESTVSRIRTEHFPLTLESARPSHTSQYLCASSVGQGAASGANVLTFGAGSRLTVL.